This T cell receptor beta chain came from a study of blood T cell repertoires in COVID-19. TCRdb keeps only in-frame clones here, not all; method: immunoSEQ multiplex PCR. The table includes roughly 180,000 clones, 80% to 85% detected once. Patients of the Seattle cohort, enrolled during active infection, were followed longitudinally. This CDR3 comprises 12 residues. In germline, CDR1 is SGHDT, CDR2 YYEEEE. Trimming took 1 base from V and 2 from J, leaving 4 bases between them. V usage is TRBV5-6 and J usage is TRBJ2-7; D is uncertain. The specimen sequenced was peripheral blood. This clonotype originated in a woman of 80 years or more with COVID-19, enrolled during active disease. The CDR3 region is CASSLSAYEQYF. For the CDR3, the DNA is TGTGCCAGCAGCTTGTCCGCCTACGAGCAGTACTTC. The variable domain in full, with the rest retrieved from reference TRBV5-6 and TRBJ2-7, is DAGVTQSPTHLIKTRGQQVTLRCSPKSGHDTVSWYQQALGQGPQFIFQYYEEEERQRGNFPDRFSGHQFPNYSSELNVNALLLGDSALYLCASSLSAYEQYFGPGTRLTVT.